The T cell receptor beta chain described here comes from a study of blood T cell repertoires in COVID-19. The wider study: The cDNA or gDNA used as material had been derived from T cells, B-cell-depleted T cells, or PBMCs.

Enrolled during active infection, Seattle patients were then followed longitudinally. V was pared by 0 bases and J by 6 bases, with 0 bases of the junction left unmatched. The CDR3 runs 15 residues. Germline V gene lookup returns CDR1 MDHEN and CDR2 SYDVKM. Authors' data handling: Reference gene primer amplification yielded estimated nucleated cell counts. Repertoires were generated with immunoSEQ multiplex PCR, while TCRdb's copy carries only in-frame clones and drops some. For V, J and clone size, that table is used; D and trimming come from the DNA. Here the sample spans fewer than 250,000 clones, more than 75% being singletons.

The genes are TRBV28 and TRBJ2-1, with TRBD2 matching 12 bases. This TCR was recovered from a woman aged 60-70 years with COVID-19, enrolled during active disease. Source material: peripheral blood. This CDR3 is CASSLWTSGGNEQFF. CDR3 in DNA: TGTGCCAGCAGTTTATGGACTAGCGGGGGCAATGAGCAGTTCTTC.